The entry below describes one T cell receptor (beta chain). Its antigen is not known. These data are taken from a study of regulatory dendritic cells for organ transplantation. FACS sorted CD4+ or CD8+ T cells into CD45RA+ naive and CD45RO+ memory. Libraries were prepared by immunoSEQ multiplex PCR; TCRdb keeps only in-frame clonotypes and omits some of them. The profile shows some 29,000 clones, around 84% of them singletons. Study findings and constraints: Memory T cells were less diverse than naive, with memory CD8+ most oligoclonal.

Trimming left V 2 bases short and J 2 bases short, with 13 bases between. This CDR3 region has 15 residues. Germline-derived CDR1 and CDR2 are LNHDA and SQIVND (reference sequence). J is TRBJ2-7 and V is TRBV19, with a weak D call TRBD2 (5 bases). Source material: naive CD4+ T cells from blood. Described subset: CD45RA+ naive T cells. The source of this sequence is a human donor in good health. CDR3 loop: CASSISTGGAYEQYF. The DNA for the CDR3 is TGTGCCAGTAGTATAAGTACCGGAGGAGCCTACGAGCAGTACTTC. The full variable domain, with the rest looked up from reference TRBV19 and TRBJ2-7, is DGGITQSPKYLFRKEGQNVTLSCEQNLNHDAMYWYRQDPGQGLRLIYYSQIVNDFQKGDIAEGYSVSREKKESFPLTVTSAQKNPTAFYLCASSISTGGAYEQYFGPGTRLTVT.